Listed here are 19 T cell receptor beta chains from one sample, sequenced in a study of beta chain features in type 1 diabetes. Whole-study findings and limits: In every one of the four CD4+ subsets, TCRB CDR3s were moderately but significantly shorter in Type 1 diabetes patients.

Which antigens these TCRs recognize remains unknown. All of the isolated RNA was reverse transcribed, so expressed TCRB transcripts were sequenced. TCRdb keeps only in-frame clones here, not all; method: immunoSEQ multiplex PCR. Here the sample spans about 260,000 clones, about 23% being singletons. The sequenced sample was naive CD4+ T cells from blood. All receptors come from a woman in her 30s with type 1 diabetes.

This clone was observed a handful of times. The chain has TRBV5-1 and TRBJ2-1, with D possibly being TRBD2 (6 bases). This CDR3 region has 13 residues. Germline V lookup: CDR1 SGHRS, CDR2 YFSETQ. The ends were cut back, 3 bases at V and 7 bases at J, with 11 bases in the middle. CDR3 amino acids: CASSSEGRNEQFF. The CDR3 DNA sequence: TGCGCCAGCAGCTCTGAGGGGAGGAATGAGCAGTTCTTC.

This chain links TRBV29-1 with TRBJ2-3; 8 bases align to TRBD1. The junction had 7 bases not matched to a gene; V was cut back by 7 bases and J by 1 base. From germline, CDR1 is SQVTM and CDR2 ANQGSEA. This CDR3 is 14 amino acids long. In DNA form, the CDR3 reads TGCAGCGCCCTGGGACAGGTTGGCACAGATACGCAGTATTTT. This encodes CSALGQVGTDTQYF.

The chain employs TRBV7-9 and TRBJ1-2, with 7 bases lining up with TRBD1. The CDR3 consists of 18 residues. V was pared by 4 bases and J by 2 bases, with 16 bases of the junction left unmatched. The germline V gene encodes CDR1 SEHNR and CDR2 FQNEAQ (reference sequence). The CDR3 nucleotides are TGTGCCAGCAGCTGGGGTGGGGCACAGGGGCCGAAAAACTATGGCTACACCTTC. This encodes CASSWGGAQGPKNYGYTF.

The V and J genes are TRBV5-4 and TRBJ2-5; TRBD2 might be the D (6 bases). The germline V gene has CDR1 SGHNT and CDR2 YYREEE (reference sequence). Trimming took off 0 bases at V and 4 bases at J, with 19 bases between the two ends. The CDR3 has 17 residues. This CDR3 reads CASSLGGSAGIGETQYF. In DNA, the CDR3 is TGTGCCAGCAGCTTGGGAGGTAGCGCGGGAATTGGAGAGACCCAGTACTTC.

This chain uses TRBV10-3 with TRBJ2-7, with 8 bases fitting TRBD1. Trimming cost V 2 bases and J 5 bases; bases outside gene matches: 2. Per the germline V gene, CDR1 is ENHRY and CDR2 is SYGVKD. This CDR3 contains 13 residues. The CDR3 sequence: CAISEQDRDEQYF. DNA for the CDR3: TGTGCCATCAGTGAGCAGGACAGGGACGAGCAGTACTTC.

As for this clone: The sample has other DNA sequences that encode this CDR3 too. The rearrangement joins TRBV14 to TRBJ2-1; 8 bases are shared with TRBD1. The CDR3 is made up of 15 amino acids. The germline CDR1 and CDR2 sequences are SGHDN and FVKESK. Trimming took 1 base from V and 3 from J; bases not matched to a gene: 2. As DNA, the CDR3 is TGTGCCAGCAGCCAAGTAACAGGGGGCTACAATGAGCAGTTCTTC. Translated, it gives CASSQVTGGYNEQFF.

V and J are TRBV5-1 and TRBJ2-1, with 7 bases fitting TRBD2. The CDR3 is made up of 15 amino acids. With V trimmed by 4 bases and J by 0 bases, 4 bases remained unmatched. Germline-derived CDR1 and CDR2 are SGHRS and YFSETQ. This chain's CDR3 is CASSRERDSYNEQFF. CDR3 bases: TGCGCCAGCAGCCGTGAGCGGGACTCCTACAATGAGCAGTTCTTC.

V is TRBV19 and J is TRBJ1-5, with TRBD1 matching 7 bases. CDR1 and CDR2 (germline): LNHDA, SQIVND (reference sequence). With 4 bases clipped from V and 6 bases from J, the junction kept 3 bases outside the gene matches. This CDR3 has 13 amino acids. As DNA, the CDR3 is TGTGCCAGTAGTAGACAGGGAGGTCAGCCCCAGCATTTT. Its translation: CASSRQGGQPQHF.

There are a few counts of this clone. This chain connects TRBV2 to TRBJ1-1; no clear D gene. CDR3 size: 13 residues. Germline assignment: CDR1 SNHLY and CDR2 FYNNEI. Trimming pared 7 bases from V and 6 bases from J, leaving 15 bases between. The CDR3 bases are TGTGCCAGCATGAGAGGGTTTGGCGCTGAAGCTTTCTTT. This translates into CASMRGFGAEAFF.

This clone was seen just once. The V call is TRBV18, the J call TRBJ2-2, with unresolved D. The CDR3 spans 16 residues. V was cut by 3 bases and J by 0 bases, with 11 bases left in between. The germline CDR1 and CDR2 sequences are KGHSH and LQKENI. The CDR3 sequence: CASSPVGQSNTGELFF. Here the CDR3 DNA reads TGTGCCAGCTCACCCGTTGGGCAGTCGAACACCGGGGAGCTGTTTTTT. The whole variable domain, filled in from reference TRBV18 and TRBJ2-2, reads NAGVMQNPRHLVRRRGQEARLRCSPMKGHSHVYWYRQLPEEGLKFMVYLQKENIIDESGMPKERFSAEFPKEGPSILRIQQVVRGDSAAYFCASSPVGQSNTGELFFGEGSRLTVL.

This clone showed up just a few times. The CDR3 protein is CASSLAGGVYEQYF. CDR3 sequence (DNA): TGTGCCAGCAGTTTAGCAGGGGGCGTTTACGAGCAGTACTTC. The V call is TRBV28, the J call TRBJ2-7; TRBD1 matches 8 bases. V was clipped by 2 bases and J by 4 bases; unmatched bases: 4. This CDR3 comprises 14 residues. Germline CDR1 MDHEN, CDR2 SYDVKM.

The chain recombines TRBV5-1 with TRBJ2-7; 11 positions agree with TRBD1. The CDR3 is 13 amino acids. Germline V gene lookup returns CDR1 SGHRS and CDR2 YFSETQ. The ends lost 7 bases at V and 4 bases at J; junction bases unmatched: 4. As DNA, the CDR3 is TGCGCCAGCCGCGGGGACAGGGGGTACGAGCAGTACTTC. It specifies CASRGDRGYEQYF.

In this sample, this clone turned up a few times. V usage is TRBV28 and J usage is TRBJ2-1, with TRBD2 matching 9 bases. The CDR3 length is 16 residues. Germline CDR1 is MDHEN and CDR2 is SYDVKM. With 7 bases clipped from V and 0 bases from J, the junction kept 7 bases outside the gene matches. In nucleotides, the CDR3 is TGTGCCAGCACCCAGGCGGGAGGGAGCTCCTACAATGAGCAGTTCTTC. Its protein is CASTQAGGSSYNEQFF.

This rearrangement joins TRBV27 to TRBJ2-7; 11 bases map to TRBD2. With 4 bases clipped from V and 3 bases from J, the junction kept 2 bases outside the gene matches. Germline loops: CDR1 MNHEY, CDR2 SMNVEV (reference sequence). CDR3 size: 14 residues. This chain's CDR3 is CASSSLAGVYEQYF. The CDR3, as DNA: TGTGCCAGCAGTTCACTAGCGGGAGTCTACGAGCAGTACTTC.

This clone has just a few counts. The sample contains more than one DNA sequence encoding this CDR3. The chain employs TRBV18 and TRBJ2-5, with 8 bases matching TRBD1. V trimming: 3 bases; J trimming: 2 bases; junction bases outside the gene matches: 2. Germline V gives CDR1 KGHSH, CDR2 LQKENI. This CDR3 contains 14 residues. CDR3 in amino acids: CASSPGTGQETQYF. CDR3 DNA sequence: TGTGCCAGCTCACCCGGGACAGGACAAGAGACCCAGTACTTC.

The chain employs TRBV30 and TRBJ1-4, with D unresolved. The germline V gene has CDR1 GTSNPN and CDR2 SVGIG (reference sequence). The V and J ends lost 6 bases and 7 bases respectively, with 18 bases between them. The CDR3 runs 14 residues. CDR3: CACSNGIWGEKLFF. CDR3 nucleotides: TGTGCCTGTTCCAACGGGATTTGGGGTGAAAAACTGTTTTTT.

V usage is TRBV4-2 and J usage is TRBJ2-5; D is unclear. The V gene's germline CDR1 is LGHNA and CDR2 YNFKEQ. The CDR3 contains 12 residues. V was clipped by 4 bases and J by 2 bases, with 5 bases between them. The CDR3 nucleotides read TGTGCCAGCAGCCCCACTCAAGAGACCCAGTACTTC. Its protein is CASSPTQETQYF.

This clone appeared a few times. V usage is TRBV28 and J usage is TRBJ2-7; D gene uncertain. The CDR3 covers 13 residues. Trimming cost V 4 bases and J 5 bases, with 12 bases left between them. CDR1 is MDHEN and CDR2 is SYDVKM in the germline V gene. The CDR3, as DNA: TGTGCCAGCAGTTACCCCGGTAAACACGAGCAGTACTTC. Protein: CASSYPGKHEQYF.

CDR3 nucleotides: TGTGCCAGTCTAGGTATGGCCTACGAGCAGTACTTC. This codes for CASLGMAYEQYF. V gene TRBV28 combines with J gene TRBJ2-7, with D unresolved. CDR1 MDHEN and CDR2 SYDVKM come from the germline V gene. V was trimmed by 9 bases and J by 2 bases, leaving 11 bases between them. CDR3 length: 12 amino acids.